One sample yielded the 26 T cell receptor beta chains listed below, sequenced in a study of Ad26.COV2.S vaccination and SARS-CoV-2 variants. As for treatment: 15 to 20 received Ad26.COV2.S at low or high dose, single or two shots; roughly five received placebo; per-sample allocation not given. Sampling occurred on day 63 after the first vaccine or placebo injection. The data were produced by immunoSEQ multiplex PCR, yet TCRdb's version contains in-frame clones alone and is incomplete. The sample lists about 680,000 clones; roughly 90% were seen once. The sequencing here drew on peripheral blood, taken in a trial of Ad26.COV2.S vaccine versus placebo. The receptors stem from a person between 18 and 65 years old who received the Ad26.COV2.S COVID-19 vaccine or a placebo.

CDR3 coding DNA: TGTGCCAGCAGCCTCAACGGCGGGGGGGGCTACGAGCAGTACTTC. Its protein product is CASSLNGGGGYEQYF. The chain carries TRBV7-2 and TRBJ2-7; 9 bases match TRBD2. Looked up from germline, CDR1 is SGHTA and CDR2 is FQGNSA. V was pared by 5 bases and J by 3 bases, with 8 bases of the junction left unmatched. There are 15 residues in the CDR3.

The rearrangement links TRBV24-1 to TRBJ2-1; 10 nucleotides match TRBD1. The ends lost 2 bases at V and 6 bases at J; junction bases unmatched: 6. CDR3 length: 16 amino acids. Looked up from germline, CDR1 is KGHDR and CDR2 is SFDVKD. CDR3 in DNA: TGTGCCACCAGTGATTCCGGGACAGGGGAGAGCAATGAGCAGTTCTTC. It encodes CATSDSGTGESNEQFF.

This chain connects TRBV5-1 to TRBJ2-3; D is uncertain. The CDR3 has 13 residues. V dropped 4 bases and J dropped 3 bases, with 9 bases sitting between them. Germline loops: CDR1 SGHRS, CDR2 YFSETQ. The CDR3 nucleotides read TGCGCCAGCAGCATGGACGGTACAGATACGCAGTATTTT. Its protein product is CASSMDGTDTQYF.

The chain carries TRBV3-1 (or the pseudogene TRBV3-2) and TRBJ2-5, with TRBD2 matching 12 bases. The germline CDR1 and CDR2 sequences are LGHDT and YNNKEL (reference sequence). J gave up 3 bases and V 1 base, and 9 bases lay outside the gene matches. The CDR3 has 18 residues. CDR3 region: CASSQGTLAGGRKETQYF. CDR3 DNA sequence: TGTGCCAGCAGCCAAGGGACCCTAGCGGGGGGGCGGAAAGAGACCCAGTACTTC.

The chain couples TRBV6-5 to TRBJ2-6; D remains ambiguous. Germline V gene data show CDR1 as MNHEY and CDR2 as SVGAGI. This CDR3 has 15 amino acids. V was shortened by 0 bases and J by 0 bases, with 3 bases between the two germline ends. The chain's CDR3 is CASSYSPSGANVLTF. The CDR3 DNA reads as TGTGCCAGCAGTTACTCGCCCTCTGGGGCCAACGTCCTGACTTTC.

This rearrangement joins TRBV12-3 or TRBV12-4 to TRBJ1-4; D is unresolved. The length of the CDR3 is 13 residues. Trimming removed 3 bases from V and 0 bases from J, with 2 bases in between. CDR3 nucleotides: TGTGCCAGCAGTTTTGCAACTAATGAAAAACTGTTTTTT. Protein sequence: CASSFATNEKLFF.

V gene TRBV4-2 combines with J gene TRBJ1-1, with D unresolved. The CDR3 loop spans 13 amino acids. CDR1 and CDR2 from the germline V gene are LGHNA and YNFKEQ. The V end lost 0 bases, the J end lost 9 bases, and 11 bases lay between the germline ends. CDR3 residues: CASSQDLVGKAFF. DNA of the CDR3: TGTGCCAGCAGCCAAGATCTAGTGGGTAAAGCTTTCTTT.

The chain links TRBV27 to TRBJ1-5; D is perhaps TRBD1 (5 bases). The germline gives CDR1 MNHEY, CDR2 SMNVEV (reference sequence). Trimming took 5 bases from V and 1 from J, leaving 6 bases between them. This CDR3 comprises 13 residues. This CDR3 reads CASSRQSNQPQHF. CDR3 in DNA: TGTGCCAGCAGTAGACAGAGCAATCAGCCCCAGCATTTT.

The chain combines TRBV30 with TRBJ2-5; D ambiguous. The CDR3 has 11 residues. CDR1 is GTSNPN, CDR2 SVGIG, per germline (reference sequence). V was shortened by 3 bases and J by 5 bases, with 7 bases between the two germline ends. Here the CDR3 DNA reads TGTGCCTGGAGGGGAAGGGAGACCCAGTACTTC. It translates to CAWRGRETQYF.

This clone was observed a single time. The chain is built from TRBV19 and TRBJ2-1, with TRBD2 matching over 10 bases. The V segment lost 8 bases and the J segment 8 bases; nucleotides outside the gene matches: 12. The CDR3 is 15 amino acids. CDR1 is LNHDA and CDR2 is SQIVND in the germline V gene (reference sequence). CDR3 nucleotides: TGTGCCAGTCGGCCCATTTCTAGCGGGAGAGATGAGCAGTTCTTC. Protein: CASRPISSGRDEQFF.

The rearrangement links TRBV11-2 to TRBJ2-1, with TRBD2 identical over 8 bases. Germline V gives CDR1 SGHAT, CDR2 FQNNGV. The CDR3 runs 15 residues. V was clipped by 3 bases and J by 2 bases; unmatched bases: 3. The CDR3 is CASSFGGRTYNEQFF. CDR3 bases: TGTGCCAGCAGCTTCGGCGGGAGGACCTACAATGAGCAGTTCTTC.

The rearrangement uses TRBV6-5 and TRBJ1-1; D perhaps matches TRBD1 (6 bases). This CDR3 is built from 15 residues. The ends were cut back, 4 bases at V and 4 bases at J, with 16 bases in the middle. Per germline, CDR1 MNHEY and CDR2 SVGAGI. In nucleotides, the CDR3 is TGTGCCAGCAGTTGGAGGCAGGGGTCGGGCACTGAAGCTTTCTTT. Translating gives CASSWRQGSGTEAFF.

This clone was detected a few times. The chain employs TRBV11-1 and TRBJ2-7, with D possibly TRBD1 on 5 matching bases. Trimming pared 3 bases from V and 6 bases from J, leaving 6 bases between. CDR3 length: 11 residues. Germline V CDR1 and CDR2: SGHAT, FQDESV (reference sequence). The CDR3, as DNA: TGTGCCAGCAGCTTTGGGGCCGAGCAGTACTTC. The encoded protein is CASSFGAEQYF.

The V and J genes are TRBV6-2 or TRBV6-3 and TRBJ2-7; weak D call: TRBD1 (5 bases). Germline V lookup: CDR1 MNHEY, CDR2 SVGEGT. The V end lost 2 bases, the J end lost 4 bases, and 15 bases lay between the germline ends. The CDR3 covers 15 residues. The CDR3 nucleotides are TGTGCCAGCAGTTACCGGGCAGGGTCTGGGTACGAGCAGTACTTC. As protein: CASSYRAGSGYEQYF.

The chain couples TRBV6-5 to TRBJ2-2; D assignment may be TRBD1 or TRBD2 (5 bases each). Germline CDR1 MNHEY, CDR2 SVGAGI. The length of the CDR3 is 15 residues. Trimming removed 5 bases at V and 1 base at J, with 11 bases between. CDR3 bases: TGTGCCAGCAGTATGGGGGTCGGGAACACCGGGGAGCTGTTTTTT. This encodes CASSMGVGNTGELFF.

This clone was observed a single time. This chain links TRBV6-5 with TRBJ2-1, with D perhaps TRBD2 (6 bases). V lost 6 bases and J lost 10, with 16 bases in between. Germline CDR1 reads MNHEY; CDR2 reads SVGAGI. The CDR3 consists of 13 residues. This chain's CDR3 is CASSRTPGVEQFF. In DNA, the CDR3 is TGTGCCAGCAGCCGGACGCCGGGAGTGGAGCAGTTCTTC.

The chain recombines TRBV10-3 with TRBJ1-5; TRBD1 matches at 7 bases. V shed 10 bases and J 5 bases; nucleotides not matched to a gene: 8. This CDR3 is 13 amino acids long. The germline V gene encodes CDR1 ENHRY and CDR2 SYGVKD. The CDR3 nucleotides read TGTGCCACCCGACAGGGAGTTGATCAGCCCCAGCATTTT. It is translated as CATRQGVDQPQHF.

The V gene is TRBV7-9, the J gene TRBJ1-1; D might be TRBD1 (6 bases). The CDR3 is 14 residues long. Per germline, CDR1 SEHNR and CDR2 FQNEAQ (reference sequence). Trimming left V 3 bases short and J 0 bases short, with 8 bases between. The CDR3 nucleotides read TGTGCCAGCAGCTTGGAGGGGGTGAACACTGAAGCTTTCTTT. It is translated as CASSLEGVNTEAFF.

There are a few counts of this clone. This rearrangement joins TRBV12-3 or TRBV12-4 to TRBJ2-7; 7 bases align to TRBD1. With 7 bases clipped from V and 2 bases from J, the junction kept 2 bases outside the gene matches. The CDR3 consists of 12 residues. The CDR3 is CASTRGPYEQYF. CDR3 bases: TGTGCCAGCACAAGGGGGCCCTACGAGCAGTACTTC.

The V call is TRBV30, the J call TRBJ2-7; weak D call: TRBD1 (6 bases). CDR1 and CDR2 (germline): GTSNPN, SVGIG (reference sequence). CDR3 length equals 12 residues. The V end lost 0 bases, the J end lost 6 bases, and 9 bases lay between the germline ends. The CDR3 spells CAWSVFRGEQYF. CDR3 in DNA: TGTGCCTGGAGTGTGTTCAGGGGCGAGCAGTACTTC.

The CDR3 coding sequence is TGTGCCAGCCTTAGCGGGAGTATCTACAATGAGCAGTTCTTC. Translation: CASLSGSIYNEQFF. This rearrangement joins TRBV7-2 to TRBJ2-1; 9 bases are a match to TRBD2. CDR1 is SGHTA and CDR2 is FQGNSA in the germline V gene. The CDR3 covers 14 residues. The V and J ends lost 8 bases and 3 bases, in that order; junction bases with no gene match: 5.

This chain connects TRBV20-1 to TRBJ2-1, with unresolved D. The CDR3 runs 14 residues. V lost 3 bases and J lost 4, with 13 bases in between. Per the germline V gene, CDR1 is DFQATT and CDR2 is SNEGSKA (reference sequence). This CDR3 is CSASGQHPYNEQFF. As DNA, the CDR3 is TGCAGTGCTAGTGGGCAGCACCCTTACAATGAGCAGTTCTTC.

Worth noting for this clone: Other DNA sequences in the sample encode the same CDR3. V usage is TRBV6-5 and J usage is TRBJ1-1; D not resolved. The CDR3 has 14 residues. V was shortened by 0 bases and J by 1 base, with 6 bases between the two germline ends. The germline gives CDR1 MNHEY, CDR2 SVGAGI. The CDR3 region has the DNA TGTGCCAGCAGTTACTCGCGGGGGAACACTGAAGCTTTCTTT. Protein: CASSYSRGNTEAFF.

The rearrangement joins TRBV10-3 to TRBJ2-2, with 10 bases aligning to TRBD2. Per germline, CDR1 ENHRY and CDR2 SYGVKD. The CDR3 is 16 amino acids. The V segment lost 4 bases and the J segment 3 bases; nucleotides outside the gene matches: 5. The CDR3 spells CAISAQTSGYTGELFF. CDR3 DNA sequence: TGTGCCATCAGTGCCCAGACTAGCGGGTACACCGGGGAGCTGTTTTTT.

This clone was picked up one time. The chain joins TRBV11-2 to TRBJ2-7, with D perhaps TRBD1 (5 bases). Trimming took off 3 bases at V and 5 bases at J, with 14 bases between the two ends. Germline lookup yields CDR1 SGHAT and CDR2 FQNNGV. The CDR3 has 14 amino acids. CDR3 nucleotide sequence: TGTGCCAGCAGCTTGGGGCTAGTAAGGGACGAGCAGTACTTC. Its protein product is CASSLGLVRDEQYF.

This chain uses TRBV30 with TRBJ2-7, with D maybe TRBD1 (6 bases). Trimming removed 5 bases from V and 3 bases from J, with 14 bases in between. There are 13 residues in the CDR3. Per the germline V gene, CDR1 is GTSNPN and CDR2 is SVGIG (reference sequence). The CDR3 loop reads CAWVDRMGYEQYF. The CDR3 nucleotides are TGTGCCTGGGTTGACAGGATGGGCTACGAGCAGTACTTC.